Presented here are 20 T cell receptor beta chains from one specimen sequenced in a study of shared clonotypes between healthy human individuals. Data came from immunoSEQ multiplex PCR; TCRdb stores just in-frame clones and leaves some out. The repertoire holds around 2.5 million clones, with approximately 94% as singletons. The sample was naive CD4+ T cells from PBMCs. Subset: CD45RA+ positively selected. The origin of the receptors is a man between 18 and 35 years old in good health. Some clones in this sample may be carry-over from other donors' samples.

The chain recombines TRBV9 with TRBJ1-1, with TRBD1 as a possible D gene (6 bases). This CDR3 contains 15 residues. V lost 1 base to trimming and J lost 1 base, with 11 bases between them. Germline V CDR1 and CDR2: SGDLS, YYNGEE. Here the CDR3 reads CASSVIPQGNTEAFF. The CDR3 nucleotides are TGTGCCAGCAGCGTAATCCCACAGGGGAACACTGAAGCTTTCTTT.

This chain links TRBV7-3 with TRBJ2-7; TRBD2 matches 14 bases. There are 15 residues in the CDR3. CDR1 and CDR2 from the germline V gene are SGHTA and FQGTGA. Trimming cost V 5 bases and J 5 bases; bases outside gene matches: 5. The CDR3 nucleotides read TGTGCCAGCAGCCTCGGGACTAGCGGGAGCGACGAGCAGTACTTC. It encodes CASSLGTSGSDEQYF.

Turning to this clone: The same CDR3 arises from other DNA sequences in this sample as well. This rearrangement joins TRBV19 to TRBJ1-5; 8 bases agree with TRBD1. In germline, CDR1 is LNHDA, CDR2 SQIVND (reference sequence). The CDR3 sequence is 15 residues long. V shed 5 bases, J shed 3 bases, and the junction held 6 bases outside the gene matches. The CDR3 loop is CASSVGQAYNQPQHF. CDR3 coding DNA: TGTGCCAGTAGTGTGGGACAGGCTTACAATCAGCCCCAGCATTTT.

This rearrangement joins TRBV6-5 to TRBJ2-3; TRBD2 is a possible D gene (6 bases). There are 14 residues in the CDR3. Germline-derived CDR1 and CDR2 are MNHEY and SVGAGI. The ends were cut back, 6 bases at V and 5 bases at J, with 15 bases in the middle. The CDR3 sequence: CASSRDFELDTQYF. The CDR3 nucleotides are TGTGCCAGCAGCCGGGACTTCGAATTAGATACGCAGTATTTT.

The V and J genes are TRBV29-1 and TRBJ2-7, with TRBD1 matching over 10 bases. CDR1 SQVTM and CDR2 ANQGSEA come from the germline V gene. With V trimmed by 5 bases and J by 0 bases, 10 bases remained unmatched. The CDR3 is made up of 16 amino acids. CDR3 nucleotide sequence: TGCAGCGTTTTCGGAGGGGACAGGGGAATCTCCTACGAGCAGTACTTC. As protein: CSVFGGDRGISYEQYF.

This chain connects TRBV5-4 to TRBJ2-1, with 8 bases lining up with TRBD2. This CDR3 is 19 amino acids long. After removal of 1 base from V and 8 bases from J, the junction contained 20 bases not matched to a gene. Germline-derived CDR1 and CDR2 are SGHNT and YYREEE (reference sequence). CDR3: CASSLNSGRTGDEGHEQFF. CDR3 sequence (DNA): TGTGCCAGCAGCTTGAACAGCGGGAGAACGGGGGACGAGGGGCATGAGCAGTTCTTC. Full variable domain (remainder filled in from reference TRBV5-4 and TRBJ2-1): ETGVTQSPTHLIKTRGQQVTLRCSSQSGHNTVSWYQQALGQGPQFIFQYYREEENGRGNFPPRFSGLQFPNYSSELNVNALELDDSALYLCASSLNSGRTGDEGHEQFFGPGTRLTVL.

This chain connects TRBV7-3 to TRBJ2-2; either TRBD1 or TRBD2 may fit D (5 bases each). V was shortened by 1 base and J by 5 bases, with 11 bases between the two germline ends. This CDR3 comprises 15 residues. Germline values: CDR1 SGHTA, CDR2 FQGTGA. The CDR3 nucleotides are TGTGCCAGCAGCTTAATTGGGGGAAGGACCGGGGAGCTGTTTTTT. This translates into CASSLIGGRTGELFF.

The J gene is TRBJ1-1, the V gene TRBV5-8, with a possible D match to TRBD1 (6 bases). The CDR3 sequence is 14 residues long. Trimming removed 3 bases from V and 8 bases from J, with 17 bases in between. Germline V gene sequence: CDR1 SGHTS, CDR2 YDEGEE. The CDR3 DNA is TGTGCCAGCAGCTCTCGGACAGTCGCGGAGGAAGCTTTCTTT. Protein product: CASSSRTVAEEAFF.

This chain joins TRBV6-5 and TRBJ1-4, with TRBD1 as a possible D gene (6 bases). The CDR3 is 12 residues long. Germline values: CDR1 MNHEY, CDR2 SVGAGI. V was shortened by 5 bases and J by 8 bases, with 9 bases between the two germline ends. CDR3 protein: CASSTGGEKLFF. CDR3 DNA sequence: TGTGCCAGCAGTACGGGGGGCGAAAAACTGTTTTTT.

The genes are TRBV28 and TRBJ1-1, with a weak D call TRBD1 (6 bases). The V gene lost 2 bases and the J gene lost 1 base, with 14 bases spanning the gap. The germline V gene has CDR1 MDHEN and CDR2 SYDVKM. CDR3 size: 16 residues. The CDR3, as DNA: TGTGCCAGCAGTTTAACCAGGGGCGAGGGGAACACTGAAGCTTTCTTT. Residues: CASSLTRGEGNTEAFF. The full variable domain, completed using reference TRBV28 and TRBJ1-1, is DVKVTQSSRYLVKRTGEKVFLECVQDMDHENMFWYRQDPGLGLRLIYFSYDVKMKEKGDIPEGYSVSREKKERFSLILESASTNQTSMYLCASSLTRGEGNTEAFFGQGTRLTVV.

The gene calls are TRBV10-3 and TRBJ2-1; 9 bases are shared with TRBD2. CDR1 and CDR2 from the germline V gene are ENHRY and SYGVKD. The length of the CDR3 is 15 residues. Germline trimming cut 10 bases from V and 3 bases from J; bases unmatched to any gene: 10. The CDR3 loop is CASLAREGGYNEQFF. Here the CDR3 DNA reads TGTGCCAGCCTTGCGCGGGAGGGCGGCTACAATGAGCAGTTCTTC.

This clone was seen once. This chain uses TRBV2 with TRBJ2-5; no clear D gene. Trimming cost V 2 bases and J 5 bases, with 18 bases left between them. The CDR3 has 16 residues. Germline V gene data show CDR1 as SNHLY and CDR2 as FYNNEI. CDR3 sequence reads: CASSESLWGMGETQYF. CDR3 coding DNA: TGTGCCAGCAGTGAATCGTTATGGGGAATGGGCGAGACCCAGTACTTC.

The CDR3 sequence: CASSLVLQGHSGNTIYF. The CDR3 nucleotides read TGCGCCAGCAGCTTGGTTTTACAAGGACACTCTGGAAACACCATATATTTT. This chain joins TRBV5-1 and TRBJ1-3; the D gene is possibly TRBD1 (5 bases). Trimming shortened V by 0 bases and J by 0 bases, and 13 bases separated the two germline ends. The V gene's germline CDR1 is SGHRS and CDR2 YFSETQ. This CDR3 contains 17 residues.

This chain uses TRBV10-1 with TRBJ2-1; 13 bases match TRBD2. Per germline, CDR1 WNHNN and CDR2 SYGVQD (reference sequence). J lost 6 bases, V lost 10 bases, and 6 bases had no gene match. The CDR3 is 14 residues long. CDR3 sequence reads: CATRGLAGPNEQFF. The CDR3 coding sequence is TGCGCCACCCGGGGACTAGCGGGGCCCAATGAGCAGTTCTTC.

V is TRBV4-1 and J is TRBJ2-1, with D possibly being TRBD2 (6 bases). CDR3 length equals 17 residues. Germline V gene sequence: CDR1 MGHRA, CDR2 YSYEKL. Trimming removed 0 bases from V and 0 bases from J, with 12 bases in between. In DNA form, the CDR3 reads TGCGCCAGCAGCCAAGAAGGGCGGGGTCTCTCCTACAATGAGCAGTTCTTC. It translates to CASSQEGRGLSYNEQFF.

The chain is built from TRBV5-1 and TRBJ2-1, with TRBD2 identical over 9 bases. CDR1 SGHRS and CDR2 YFSETQ come from the germline V gene. V shed 7 bases, J shed 7 bases, and the junction held 12 bases outside the gene matches. This CDR3 is built from 15 residues. This CDR3 reads CASGPGGGGSNEQFF. The CDR3 DNA is TGCGCCAGCGGTCCTGGCGGGGGGGGTTCGAATGAGCAGTTCTTC.

The genes are TRBV5-6 and TRBJ2-4, with D unclear. Germline V gene sequence: CDR1 SGHDT, CDR2 YYEEEE. CDR3 length: 12 amino acids. The V gene lost 4 bases and the J gene lost 7 bases, with 9 bases spanning the gap. CDR3 loop: CASSLGTNIQYF. The DNA of the CDR3 is TGTGCCAGCAGCCTTGGAACGAACATTCAGTACTTC.

The chain is built from TRBV28 and TRBJ2-6; 9 bases fit TRBD1. The CDR3 runs 17 residues. Germline-derived CDR1 and CDR2 are MDHEN and SYDVKM. Trimming took 5 bases from V and 0 from J; bases not matched to a gene: 5. The CDR3 loop is CASSMGQGSSGANVLTF. The CDR3 DNA reads as TGTGCCAGCAGTATGGGACAGGGAAGCTCTGGGGCCAACGTCCTGACTTTC.

This chain uses TRBV6-5 with TRBJ2-7, with TRBD1 identical over 10 bases. Germline-derived CDR1 and CDR2 are MNHEY and SVGAGI. V lost 5 bases to trimming and J lost 6 bases; unmatched junction nucleotides: 4. This CDR3 is built from 13 residues. The CDR3 bases are TGTGCCAGCAGTAAGGGGACAGGGGTCGAGCAGTACTTC. It codes for CASSKGTGVEQYF.

The chain carries TRBV11-3 and TRBJ2-5; no clear D gene. The V and J ends lost 2 bases and 5 bases respectively, with 6 bases between them. The CDR3 consists of 12 residues. Germline V gene lookup returns CDR1 SGHNT and CDR2 YENEEA. The CDR3 region has the DNA TGTGCCAGCAGCTTAAATGCGGAGACCCAGTACTTC. Its protein is CASSLNAETQYF.